The T cell receptor (beta chain) described here comes from a study of T cells in women clearing cervical HPV infection. On the study more broadly: Blood came at first lesion visit for cases, post-clearance for controls.

V was pared by 2 bases and J by 5 bases, with 12 bases between. Germline CDR1 is SGHTA and CDR2 is FQGNSA. This CDR3 comprises 15 residues. TCRdb's table, derived via immunoSEQ multiplex PCR, lists solely in-frame clones and lacks some. This sample's table reports tens of thousands of clones. To note about this clone: The CDR3 is cut off 3 residues early in the read; its end comes from the germline J gene.

The sequence came from a woman between 18 and 69 years old with a cervical HPV16 infection that either progressed to CIN3+ or cleared (not recorded which). Material: blood buffy coat. The chain links TRBV7-2 to TRBJ2-2, with D perhaps matching TRBD1 (6 bases). The CDR3 bases that were read are TGTGCCAGCAGCTTACAGGGGTACGGAACCGGGGAG. This translates into CASSLQGYGTGE. The full CDR3 is CASSLQGYGTGELFF.